Below are 21 T cell receptor beta chains sequenced from a single sample in a study of blood T cell repertoires in COVID-19. Libraries were prepared by immunoSEQ multiplex PCR; TCRdb keeps only in-frame clonotypes and omits some of them. The sample includes a few hundred thousand clones, roughly 86% seen only once; the top ten take approximately 2.9%. Sequenced input: peripheral blood. The receptors originated from a man in his 60s with acute or convalescent COVID-19.

The chain combines TRBV10-3 with TRBJ1-4; D remains ambiguous. V was cut by 3 bases and J by 8 bases, with 19 bases left in between. This CDR3 spans 16 amino acids. CDR1 ENHRY and CDR2 SYGVKD come from the germline V gene. CDR3 amino acids: CAISDPNVGRGEKLFF. CDR3 DNA: TGTGCCATCAGTGACCCCAACGTCGGCCGAGGCGAAAAACTGTTTTTT.

The table lists this clone with a few counts. The chain employs TRBV5-6 and TRBJ2-7, with D possibly being TRBD1 (7 bases). The V gene lost 7 bases and the J gene lost 1 base, with 12 bases spanning the gap. Germline CDR1 is SGHDT and CDR2 is YYEEEE. CDR3 length: 13 amino acids. The CDR3 spells CASFPGGSYEQYF. The CDR3, as DNA: TGTGCCAGCTTCCCAGGGGGGTCCTACGAGCAGTACTTC.

The chain links TRBV7-2 to TRBJ1-2; D is ambiguous. The CDR3 runs to 13 residues. Looked up from germline, CDR1 is SGHTA and CDR2 is FQGNSA. The germline V and J ends were trimmed by 5 bases and 2 bases, with 9 bases remaining between them. The DNA of the CDR3 is TGTGCCAGCAGCCGGGGAGGGAACTATGGCTACACCTTC. Translation: CASSRGGNYGYTF.

The rearrangement uses TRBV7-2 and TRBJ1-2; the match to TRBD1 covers 8 bases. The germline gives CDR1 SGHTA, CDR2 FQGNSA. The CDR3 extends over 17 amino acids. The junction had 11 bases not matched to a gene; V was cut back by 0 bases and J by 5 bases. CDR3 residues: CASSLALHGQGPYGYTF. CDR3 nucleotides: TGTGCCAGCAGCTTAGCTCTTCATGGACAGGGCCCTTATGGCTACACCTTC.

This chain uses TRBV18 with TRBJ2-5; D might be TRBD1 (6 bases). Germline V gene sequence: CDR1 KGHSH, CDR2 LQKENI. The V end was cut by 4 bases, the J end by 5 bases, with 11 bases between. This CDR3 is 13 amino acids long. CDR3 residues: CASSLWTDETQYF. In DNA form, the CDR3 reads TGTGCCAGCTCACTTTGGACAGATGAGACCCAGTACTTC.

The chain uses TRBV19 and TRBJ2-5, with 9 positions matching TRBD2. The CDR3 contains 15 residues. CDR1 LNHDA and CDR2 SQIVND come from the germline V gene (reference sequence). With 3 bases clipped from V and 2 bases from J, the junction kept 4 bases outside the gene matches. CDR3 coding DNA: TGTGCCAGTAGTATTCTTGCGGGGGGGCAAGAGACCCAGTACTTC. Amino acid sequence: CASSILAGGQETQYF.

This rearrangement joins TRBV5-1 to TRBJ2-3; a possible D gene is TRBD2 (6 bases). Trimming pared 0 bases from V and 1 base from J, leaving 12 bases between. The CDR3 runs 16 residues. From germline, CDR1 is SGHRS and CDR2 YFSETQ. CDR3 nucleotides: TGCGCCAGCAGCTTGGCCCTTGAGCGGGGCACAGATACGCAGTATTTT. It translates to CASSLALERGTDTQYF.

The chain recombines TRBV2 with TRBJ1-2; TRBD1 is a possible D gene (6 bases). V gave up 1 base and J gave up 0 bases, with 9 bases separating them. This CDR3 region has 15 residues. The germline CDR1 and CDR2 sequences are SNHLY and FYNNEI. The CDR3 region has the DNA TGTGCCAGCAGTGAAGGGGGGCGAGCTAACTATGGCTACACCTTC. As protein: CASSEGGRANYGYTF. The full variable domain, rest sourced from reference TRBV2 and TRBJ1-2, is EPEVTQTPSHQVTQMGQEVILRCVPISNHLYFYWYRQILGQKVEFLVSFYNNEISEKSEIFDDQFSVERPDGSNFTLKIRSTKLEDSAMYFCASSEGGRANYGYTFGSGTRLTVV.

This chain joins TRBV9 and TRBJ2-5, with 8 bases matching TRBD1. With V trimmed by 0 bases and J by 2 bases, 9 bases remained unmatched. Germline assignment: CDR1 SGDLS and CDR2 YYNGEE. This CDR3 comprises 17 residues. The CDR3 reads CASSVGRRQGAQETQYF. CDR3 nucleotides: TGTGCCAGCAGCGTAGGGAGGCGGCAGGGGGCTCAAGAGACCCAGTACTTC.

The rearrangement joins TRBV2 to TRBJ2-7, with TRBD1 as a possible D gene (5 bases). Germline V gene data show CDR1 as SNHLY and CDR2 as FYNNEI. This CDR3 has 15 residues. The germline V and J ends were trimmed by 7 bases and 2 bases, with 18 bases remaining between them. CDR3 coding DNA: TGTGCCAGCAAAACCCTCCAAACAGGACCCTACGAGCAGTACTTC. Its protein is CASKTLQTGPYEQYF.

This clone was recorded once. This chain joins TRBV27 and TRBJ2-2, with 8 bases fitting TRBD2. With V trimmed by 5 bases and J by 4 bases, 6 bases remained unmatched. The germline V gene has CDR1 MNHEY and CDR2 SMNVEV (reference sequence). The CDR3 runs 15 residues. CDR3 nucleotide sequence: TGTGCCAGCAGTCCCCTTCGGGGGGGCACCGGGGAGCTGTTTTTT. Translated: CASSPLRGGTGELFF.

The gene calls are TRBV11-2 and TRBJ1-5, with 8 bases matching TRBD1. This CDR3 comprises 16 residues. Trimming took 5 bases from V and 9 from J; bases not matched to a gene: 15. Germline assignment: CDR1 SGHAT and CDR2 FQNNGV. The CDR3: CASSLGGRTGSPPQHF. In nucleotides, the CDR3 is TGTGCCAGCAGCCTCGGGGGGCGGACAGGGTCACCGCCCCAGCATTTT.

J is TRBJ2-2 and V is TRBV29-1; the match to TRBD1 covers 7 bases. The CDR3 has 13 amino acids. V shed 8 bases and J 4 bases; nucleotides not matched to a gene: 7. Germline-derived CDR1 and CDR2 are SQVTM and ANQGSEA. In DNA form, the CDR3 reads TGCAGCACTCGACAGGGCGGCACCGGGGAGCTGTTTTTT. This sequence encodes CSTRQGGTGELFF.

The chain combines TRBV30 with TRBJ1-1; D may be TRBD1 (6 bases). V lost 2 bases and J 1 base, leaving 8 bases between the germline ends. This CDR3 is 13 amino acids long. Germline-derived CDR1 and CDR2 are GTSNPN and SVGIG (reference sequence). The CDR3, as DNA: TGTGCCTGGAGTAACAGGGAGAACACTGAAGCTTTCTTT. It specifies CAWSNRENTEAFF.

The chain combines TRBV5-4 with TRBJ2-1; D may be TRBD1 (5 bases). This CDR3 has 15 residues. V was clipped by 2 bases and J by 5 bases, with 14 bases between them. Germline V gene sequence: CDR1 SGHNT, CDR2 YYREEE (reference sequence). CDR3 nucleotide sequence: TGTGCCAGCAGCTTAGGGGCCCCTAGAGACAATGAGCAGTTCTTC. This gives the protein CASSLGAPRDNEQFF.

This clone occurred a few times. This chain uses TRBV3-1 (or the pseudogene TRBV3-2) with TRBJ1-6; unclear D gene. CDR1 is LGHDT and CDR2 is YNNKEL in the germline V gene (reference sequence). The V gene lost 0 bases and the J gene lost 10 bases, with 13 bases spanning the gap. The CDR3 is 15 residues long. The CDR3 DNA sequence: TGTGCCAGCAGCCAAGAGGCCACGGGATCATCACCCCTCCACTTT. Protein sequence: CASSQEATGSSPLHF.

This chain joins TRBV10-3 and TRBJ1-1; no reliable D call. The CDR3 has 16 residues. From germline, CDR1 is ENHRY and CDR2 SYGVKD. With 3 bases removed from V and 0 bases from J, the gap between germline ends came to 14 bases. This chain's CDR3 is CAISDRQALMNTEAFF. The CDR3 region has the DNA TGTGCCATCAGTGATCGGCAGGCACTCATGAACACTGAAGCTTTCTTT.

V usage is TRBV5-1 and J usage is TRBJ2-7, with D perhaps TRBD2 (5 bases). The CDR3 runs 12 residues. Germline assignment: CDR1 SGHRS and CDR2 YFSETQ. Between the trimmed V and J ends, which lost 4 bases and 3 bases, there was a span of 8 bases. The DNA of the CDR3 is TGCGCCAGCAGCCAAAGCGGCTACGAGCAGTACTTC. It is translated as CASSQSGYEQYF. Full variable domain (missing parts from reference TRBV5-1 and TRBJ2-7): KAGVTQTPRYLIKTRGQQVTLSCSPISGHRSVSWYQQTPGQGLQFLFEYFSETQRNKGNFPGRFSGRQFSNSRSEMNVSTLELGDSALYLCASSQSGYEQYFGPGTRLTVT.

This chain connects TRBV2 to TRBJ2-7; no reliable D call. The germline V and J ends were trimmed by 2 bases and 3 bases, with 14 bases remaining between them. This CDR3 spans 15 amino acids. The germline V gene encodes CDR1 SNHLY and CDR2 FYNNEI. The CDR3 bases are TGTGCCAGCAGTGAATACCGGCAGCCAGGCTACGAGCAGTACTTC. Amino acid sequence: CASSEYRQPGYEQYF.

This rearrangement joins TRBV5-1 to TRBJ1-1; 9 nucleotides align to TRBD1. Looked up from germline, CDR1 is SGHRS and CDR2 is YFSETQ. This CDR3 is 16 amino acids long. With V trimmed by 4 bases and J by 1 base, 8 bases remained unmatched. The CDR3 nucleotides read TGCGCCAGCAGCCCCGGACAGGGGATTGAGAACACTGAAGCTTTCTTT. It yields the protein CASSPGQGIENTEAFF.

V usage is TRBV3-1 (or the pseudogene TRBV3-2) and J usage is TRBJ2-5; D perhaps matches TRBD2 (6 bases). The V gene lost 3 bases and the J gene lost 5 bases, with 16 bases spanning the gap. The CDR3 spans 15 residues. In germline, CDR1 is LGHDT, CDR2 YNNKEL (reference sequence). The CDR3 DNA is TGTGCCAGCAGCCAGACTAGTTTGTGGCTGGAGACCCAGTACTTC. It is translated as CASSQTSLWLETQYF.